This T cell receptor (beta chain) derives from a study of cytomegalovirus exposure and HLA in healthy donors. Turning to the study itself: Among fewer than 500 genotyped donors, more than 65% fell in the Caucasian-associated ancestry cluster. General study points: Presence/absence analyses treated sequencing depth as roughly uniform across donors.

Researchers ran the PCR with 60 Vbeta and 13 Jbeta primers. Method: immunoSEQ multiplex PCR; TCRdb's copy keeps in-frame clones and lacks some. This sample has tens of thousands of clones; about three quarters occur once, and the top ten carry approximately 4.7%. Losses at the gene ends were 4 bases for V and 1 base for J; bases not matched to a gene: 5. This CDR3 has 15 amino acids. Germline CDR1 reads SGHRS; CDR2 reads YFSETQ. Concerning this clone itself: Its antigen is undetermined.

The clonotype comes from a male donor in good health and CMV-seropositive. The sequenced sample consisted of PBMCs. The chain links TRBV5-1 to TRBJ1-2, with 9 bases lining up with TRBD1. The CDR3 bases are TGCGCCAGCAGCCTGGGACAGGGTAGTAACTATGGCTACACCTTC. Residues: CASSLGQGSNYGYTF.